The T cell receptor beta chain under discussion was sequenced for a study of cytomegalovirus exposure and HLA in healthy donors. The table lists this clone with a few counts. The CDR3 contains 13 residues. Looked up from germline, CDR1 is MNHNY and CDR2 is SVGAGI (reference sequence). V was shortened by 7 bases and J by 4 bases, with 13 bases between the two germline ends. 13 Jbeta primers and 60 Vbeta primers were used for the PCR. The method was immunoSEQ multiplex PCR; TCRdb's version includes in-frame clones alone and lacks a portion of them. The data hold 85,000 to 130,000 clones, with over 60% observed a single time.

This chain joins TRBV6-6 and TRBJ1-1; D is unresolved. This sequence was found in a young woman in good health and CMV-seropositive. Sequences were obtained from PBMCs. CDR3 nucleotides: TGTGCCAGCACGGAGGGCGTAAGCACTGAAGCTTTCTTT. This sequence encodes CASTEGVSTEAFF.